The 8 T cell receptor beta chains below all came from one sample that was sequenced in a study of T cells of healthy individuals. TCRdb reprocessed the 5' RACE reads with MiXCR, giving one entry per CDR3 protein. The profile shows around 53,000 distinct CDR3 sequences, about 15% of them singletons. Every receptor here comes from a human donor in good health.

This clonotype was observed a handful of times. The gene calls are TRBV29-1 and TRBJ1-1; a possible D gene is TRBD1 (6 bases). Per germline, CDR1 SQVTM and CDR2 ANQGSEA. V lost 6 bases, J lost 5 bases, and 19 bases lay in between. This CDR3 region has 14 residues. CDR3 nucleotides: TGCAGCGTGGCCAGGGGCACCGGGGGAACTGAAGCTTTCTTT. Translation: CSVARGTGGTEAFF.

This clonotype was counted a few times. This chain links TRBV28 with TRBJ1-2; possible D gene TRBD1, 5 bases. The germline gives CDR1 MDHEN, CDR2 SYDVKM. V was pared by 5 bases and J by 5 bases, with 9 bases between. CDR3 length: 12 residues. The CDR3 is CASSVQGYGYTF. The CDR3 region has the DNA TGTGCCAGCAGTGTCCAGGGATATGGCTACACCTTC.

This clonotype was seen only a few times. V gene TRBV6-5 combines with J gene TRBJ2-5, with a possible D match to TRBD2 (6 bases). The V gene lost 6 bases and the J gene lost 5 bases, with 13 bases spanning the gap. Germline lookup yields CDR1 MNHEY and CDR2 SVGAGI. This CDR3 spans 13 amino acids. The CDR3 nucleotides are TGTGCCAGCAGGCTCCCGGGAGCCGAGACCCAGTACTTC. This gives the protein CASRLPGAETQYF.

J is TRBJ2-3 and V is TRBV13; D is perhaps TRBD1 (5 bases). The CDR3 has 15 residues. Looked up from germline, CDR1 is PRHDT and CDR2 is FYEKMQ (reference sequence). The V gene lost 5 bases and the J gene lost 0 bases, with 12 bases spanning the gap. Here the CDR3 reads CASSRRQTSTDTQYF. In DNA form, the CDR3 reads TGTGCCAGCAGCCGGCGACAGACTAGCACAGATACGCAGTATTTT.

The J gene is TRBJ2-7, the V gene TRBV6-5; D remains unclear. Germline V gene lookup returns CDR1 MNHEY and CDR2 SVGAGI. The CDR3 consists of 15 residues. Trimming took off 0 bases at V and 3 bases at J, with 12 bases between the two ends. The CDR3: CASSYSRSVGYEQYF. CDR3 nucleotides: TGTGCCAGCAGTTACTCCCGCTCAGTGGGCTACGAGCAGTACTTC.

This clonotype was seen a few times. The chain has TRBV27 and TRBJ2-1; TRBD1 aligns across 8 bases. V gave up 5 bases and J gave up 3 bases; unmatched junction bases: 15. The germline V gene has CDR1 MNHEY and CDR2 SMNVEV (reference sequence). The CDR3 totals 18 residues. CDR3 DNA sequence: TGTGCCAGCAGTCCTCGTTGGACAGGGATTGGTTTCTACAATGAGCAGTTCTTC. This codes for CASSPRWTGIGFYNEQFF.

At least ten counts were recorded for this clonotype. This chain connects TRBV27 to TRBJ2-7; a weak D match, TRBD2 (5 bases). The V end was cut by 3 bases, the J end by 6 bases, with 21 bases between. Germline assignment: CDR1 MNHEY and CDR2 SMNVEV (reference sequence). The CDR3 totals 16 residues. Written as DNA, the CDR3 is TGTGCCAGCAGTTTTGATCTGACTACTTGGCTGATCGAGCAGTACTTC. Protein sequence: CASSFDLTTWLIEQYF.

This clonotype was counted many times. The rearrangement joins TRBV15 to TRBJ2-1; TRBD2 might be the D (6 bases). The germline V gene encodes CDR1 LNHNV and CDR2 YYDKDF (reference sequence). Trimming cost V 3 bases and J 1 base, with 22 bases left between them. This CDR3 has 19 residues. In DNA form, the CDR3 reads TGTGCCACCAGCAGCTTTGGCGGGGACTCCCTAGTGTCCTACAATGAGCAGTTCTTC. Encoded protein: CATSSFGGDSLVSYNEQFF.